This paragraph reports one T cell receptor (beta chain). Antigen specificity is unknown. This record comes from a study of neoadjuvant nivolumab and ipilimumab in lung cancer. Overall study findings and caveats: Pretherapy blood TCR richness correlated positively with resected tumor richness.

V lost 1 base, J lost 6 bases, and 15 bases lay in between. CDR1 is MNHNS, CDR2 SASEGT, per germline. The CDR3 runs 15 residues. Sequencing used immunoSEQ multiplex PCR; TCRdb keeps in-frame clones, though not all of them. The sample has approximately 2,800 clones, 88% seen once. Sequencing was performed on tumor tissue, taken after neoadjuvant nivolumab, alone or with ipilimumab, at or shortly before surgery. This receptor was identified in an adult with non-small cell lung cancer. The J gene is TRBJ1-2, the V gene TRBV6-1, with no clear D. As DNA, the CDR3 is TGTGCCAGCAGTGAAGGGGTGGGCACTTACCATGGCTACACCTTC. It yields the protein CASSEGVGTYHGYTF.